These 25 T cell receptor beta chains originate from one sample sequenced in a study of control samples from healthy donors and cancer patients. Sequenced by immunoSEQ multiplex PCR; TCRdb stores in-frame clones only, minus some. The sample includes 75,000 to 90,000 clones, about 89% of them seen just once. Input material: blood. Receptor source: a man aged 30 to 39 in good health.

The V gene is TRBV6-5, the J gene TRBJ1-1; D remains ambiguous. The germline V gene has CDR1 MNHEY and CDR2 SVGAGI. The CDR3 covers 14 residues. The V end was cut by 4 bases, the J end by 5 bases, with 14 bases between. The CDR3 DNA sequence: TGTGCCAGCAGTTCTTCCGTCCACGGTACTGAAGCTTTCTTT. Its protein product is CASSSSVHGTEAFF.

The V gene is TRBV9, the J gene TRBJ1-2, with D tentatively TRBD1 (5 bases). CDR3 length: 18 residues. In germline, CDR1 is SGDLS, CDR2 YYNGEE. Trimming took 4 bases from V and 7 from J, leaving 29 bases between them. CDR3 protein: CASSPRWGKGHLGGGYTF. CDR3 bases: TGTGCCAGCAGCCCCCGGTGGGGGAAGGGCCATCTTGGGGGTGGCTACACCTTC.

This clone was counted a few times. The J gene is TRBJ1-1, the V gene TRBV27; maybe TRBD1 (5 bases). In germline, CDR1 is MNHEY, CDR2 SMNVEV (reference sequence). The CDR3 contains 13 residues. V lost 6 bases and J lost 4, with 12 bases in between. CDR3: CASRWGLFTEAFF. The CDR3 region has the DNA TGTGCCAGCAGATGGGGGTTGTTCACTGAAGCTTTCTTT.

The rearrangement uses TRBV4-1 and TRBJ1-2; D is unresolved. Germline-derived CDR1 and CDR2 are MGHRA and YSYEKL. This CDR3 spans 15 amino acids. The V end was cut by 3 bases, the J end by 0 bases, with 11 bases between. The CDR3 bases are TGCGCCAGCAGCCACCACCAGCTTACTAACTATGGCTACACCTTC. It encodes CASSHHQLTNYGYTF.

Details on this clone: The identical CDR3 is also encoded by other nucleotide sequences in the sample. This rearrangement joins TRBV18 to TRBJ2-3, with D unclear. There are 13 residues in the CDR3. V lost 3 bases and J lost 4, with 8 bases in between. Germline V gene data show CDR1 as KGHSH and CDR2 as LQKENI. For the CDR3, the DNA is TGTGCCAGCTCACCCCCGTATCCAGATACGCAGTATTTT. The encoded protein is CASSPPYPDTQYF.

The chain uses TRBV12-5 and TRBJ2-1; D might be TRBD1 (5 bases). V lost 2 bases, J lost 0 bases, and 14 bases lay in between. There are 17 residues in the CDR3. Germline CDR1 LGHNT, CDR2 FRNRAP. CDR3 coding DNA: TGTGCTAGTGGTTTGCCAAGGGGCTACGACTCCTACAATGAGCAGTTCTTC. It encodes CASGLPRGYDSYNEQFF.

This chain uses TRBV29-1 with TRBJ1-2, with TRBD1 identical over 11 bases. The CDR3 sequence is 13 residues long. Germline assignment: CDR1 SQVTM and CDR2 ANQGSEA. Trimming removed 7 bases from V and 8 bases from J; junction bases left unmatched: 9. The CDR3: CSAIGQGAKGYTF. The CDR3 DNA reads as TGCAGCGCCATAGGACAGGGGGCAAAGGGCTACACCTTC.

The chain employs TRBV30 and TRBJ1-5; no definite D call. From germline, CDR1 is GTSNPN and CDR2 SVGIG (reference sequence). The CDR3 runs to 13 residues. Trimming pared 1 base from V and 3 bases from J, leaving 7 bases between. The CDR3 sequence is CAWSGTDNQPQHF. The CDR3 DNA sequence: TGTGCCTGGAGTGGGACTGACAATCAGCCCCAGCATTTT.

V and J are TRBV6-5 and TRBJ1-2; a weak D match, TRBD1 (5 bases). This CDR3 is 15 amino acids long. CDR1 and CDR2 from the germline V gene are MNHEY and SVGAGI. Deletions cut 6 bases from V and 4 bases from J, with 18 bases between. CDR3 DNA sequence: TGTGCCAGCAGGATAGACAGCTTACAGCTCTATGGCTACACCTTC. The encoded protein is CASRIDSLQLYGYTF.

The V and J genes are TRBV15 and TRBJ1-3, with a tentative D call TRBD1 (5 bases). Between the trimmed V and J ends, which lost 3 bases and 3 bases, there was a span of 15 bases. Germline CDR1 and CDR2: LNHNV and YYDKDF (reference sequence). There are 16 residues in the CDR3. The CDR3 reads CATSRAQGRLGNTIYF. The CDR3 DNA reads as TGTGCCACCAGCAGGGCCCAGGGAAGGCTTGGAAACACCATATATTTT.

The chain couples TRBV5-1 to TRBJ2-2; D not certain. The CDR3 has 15 amino acids. With 2 bases removed from V and 4 bases from J, the gap between germline ends came to 12 bases. The V gene's germline CDR1 is SGHRS and CDR2 YFSETQ. The chain's CDR3 is CASSFRTSGTGELFF. CDR3 coding DNA: TGCGCCAGCAGCTTTCGGACGTCGGGCACCGGGGAGCTGTTTTTT.

This rearrangement joins TRBV25-1 to TRBJ2-2; 10 nucleotides line up with TRBD1. V was pared by 4 bases and J by 4 bases, with 9 bases of the junction left unmatched. The V gene's germline CDR1 is MGHDK and CDR2 SYGVNS. The CDR3 sequence is 17 residues long. The CDR3 loop is CASSGWPGQGTTGELFF. The CDR3 coding sequence is TGTGCCAGCAGTGGCTGGCCGGGACAGGGGACCACCGGGGAGCTGTTTTTT. Full variable domain (missing parts from reference TRBV25-1 and TRBJ2-2): EADIYQTPRYLVIGTGKKITLECSQTMGHDKMYWYQQDPGMELHLIHYSYGVNSTEKGDLSSESTVSRIRTEHFPLTLESARPSHTSQYLCASSGWPGQGTTGELFFGEGSRLTVL.

The chain has TRBV20-1 and TRBJ2-3; 7 bases fit TRBD2. Germline assignment: CDR1 DFQATT and CDR2 SNEGSKA (reference sequence). The CDR3 is made up of 18 amino acids. J was trimmed by 0 bases and V by 3 bases; bases with no gene match: 15. The CDR3 here is CSASGALAVARSTDTQYF. The CDR3 bases are TGCAGTGCTAGTGGGGCCCTAGCGGTAGCCCGGAGCACAGATACGCAGTATTTT.

The gene calls are TRBV28 and TRBJ1-2, with TRBD1 matching 7 bases. CDR1 is MDHEN, CDR2 SYDVKM, per germline. J gave up 0 bases and V 6 bases, and 7 bases lay outside the gene matches. This CDR3 contains 15 residues. CDR3 sequence (DNA): TGTGCCAGCAGAACAGGGGCGGAAACTAACTATGGCTACACCTTC. This translates into CASRTGAETNYGYTF.

The CDR3 reads CASRQGQKETQYF. The DNA of the CDR3 is TGTGCCAGCAGACAGGGCCAGAAAGAGACCCAGTACTTC. This chain joins TRBV25-1 and TRBJ2-5; tentative D call: TRBD1 (6 bases). Germline lookup yields CDR1 MGHDK and CDR2 SYGVNS. CDR3 length equals 13 residues. V was shortened by 6 bases and J by 3 bases, with 11 bases between the two germline ends.

The chain uses TRBV14 and TRBJ1-1; 8 positions match TRBD1. Germline assignment: CDR1 SGHDN and CDR2 FVKESK. J gave up 8 bases and V 1 base, and 9 bases lay outside the gene matches. The CDR3 consists of 15 residues. The CDR3 protein is CASSQVPIQGEEAFF. CDR3 sequence (DNA): TGTGCCAGCAGCCAAGTCCCCATACAGGGGGAGGAAGCTTTCTTT.

The chain couples TRBV9 to TRBJ1-1; D remains unclear. V lost 0 bases to trimming and J lost 1 base, with 4 bases between them. CDR3 length equals 13 residues. Germline V lookup: CDR1 SGDLS, CDR2 YYNGEE. This CDR3 reads CASSVDQNTEAFF. CDR3 bases: TGTGCCAGCAGCGTAGACCAGAACACTGAAGCTTTCTTT. Looking up the rest from reference TRBV9 and TRBJ1-1 gives the full variable domain: DSGVTQTPKHLITATGQRVTLRCSPRSGDLSVYWYQQSLDQGLQFLIQYYNGEERAKGNILERFSAQQFPDLHSELNLSSLELGDSALYFCASSVDQNTEAFFGQGTRLTVV.

This clone was counted once. V gene TRBV5-6 combines with J gene TRBJ2-7; the D gene is possibly TRBD2 (6 bases). Looked up from germline, CDR1 is SGHDT and CDR2 is YYEEEE. The CDR3 spans 13 residues. V was cut by 7 bases and J by 2 bases, with 13 bases left in between. CDR3 region: CASGGGATYEQYF. Written as DNA, the CDR3 is TGTGCCAGCGGCGGCGGGGCCACCTACGAGCAGTACTTC.

The chain carries TRBV10-3 and TRBJ2-7; maybe TRBD2 (6 bases). The CDR3 has 15 amino acids. With 3 bases removed from V and 0 bases from J, the gap between germline ends came to 12 bases. Germline CDR1 and CDR2: ENHRY and SYGVKD. The CDR3 here is CAISEGDSSSYEQYF. The CDR3 nucleotides read TGTGCCATCAGTGAAGGGGACTCGAGCTCCTACGAGCAGTACTTC.

V usage is TRBV7-2 and J usage is TRBJ1-5; D remains ambiguous. Trimming took off 1 base at V and 1 base at J, with 2 bases between the two ends. Germline CDR1 SGHTA, CDR2 FQGNSA. This CDR3 has 13 amino acids. The CDR3 sequence is CASSLESNQPQHF. CDR3 coding DNA: TGTGCCAGCAGCTTAGAGAGCAATCAGCCCCAGCATTTT.

V usage is TRBV10-2 and J usage is TRBJ1-2; possibly TRBD1 for D (6 bases). The germline V gene encodes CDR1 WSHSY and CDR2 SAAADI. The CDR3 sequence is 17 residues long. V was clipped by 0 bases and J by 3 bases, with 17 bases between them. The CDR3, as DNA: TGCGCCAGCAGTGAGTCGTGTGACAGGTTTTTATACTATGGCTACACCTTC. It codes for CASSESCDRFLYYGYTF.

The chain recombines TRBV7-9 with TRBJ2-5, with a tentative D call TRBD2 (5 bases). V lost 5 bases, J lost 0 bases, and 19 bases lay in between. Germline V gene data show CDR1 as SEHNR and CDR2 as FQNEAQ (reference sequence). CDR3 size: 17 residues. This chain's CDR3 is CASSVSGVASYQETQYF. The CDR3 DNA is TGTGCCAGCAGCGTTTCCGGGGTAGCGTCGTACCAAGAGACCCAGTACTTC.

This chain links TRBV6-5 with TRBJ2-5; possibly TRBD2 for D (7 bases). Trimming removed 2 bases from V and 5 bases from J, with 15 bases in between. Germline assignment: CDR1 MNHEY and CDR2 SVGAGI. This CDR3 contains 15 residues. CDR3 coding DNA: TGTGCCAGCAGTTACGGGGGGGCGCGGGTCGAGACCCAGTACTTC. This sequence encodes CASSYGGARVETQYF.

The rearrangement joins TRBV5-5 to TRBJ2-7; D possibly corresponds to TRBD2 (5 bases). The germline V gene has CDR1 SGHKS and CDR2 YYEKEE (reference sequence). CDR3 size: 15 residues. Between the trimmed V and J ends, which lost 1 base and 4 bases, there was a span of 15 bases. CDR3 protein: CASSLFLGGLYEQYF. The CDR3 DNA reads TGTGCCAGCAGCTTGTTCCTTGGCGGGCTGTACGAGCAGTACTTC.

This chain connects TRBV5-1 to TRBJ2-3; no definite D call. The V gene's germline CDR1 is SGHRS and CDR2 YFSETQ. This CDR3 is 14 amino acids long. V shed 6 bases and J shed 0 bases, with 11 bases lying between them. DNA of the CDR3: TGCGCCAGCATGTTGGGCGATAGCACAGATACGCAGTATTTT. This gives the protein CASMLGDSTDTQYF.